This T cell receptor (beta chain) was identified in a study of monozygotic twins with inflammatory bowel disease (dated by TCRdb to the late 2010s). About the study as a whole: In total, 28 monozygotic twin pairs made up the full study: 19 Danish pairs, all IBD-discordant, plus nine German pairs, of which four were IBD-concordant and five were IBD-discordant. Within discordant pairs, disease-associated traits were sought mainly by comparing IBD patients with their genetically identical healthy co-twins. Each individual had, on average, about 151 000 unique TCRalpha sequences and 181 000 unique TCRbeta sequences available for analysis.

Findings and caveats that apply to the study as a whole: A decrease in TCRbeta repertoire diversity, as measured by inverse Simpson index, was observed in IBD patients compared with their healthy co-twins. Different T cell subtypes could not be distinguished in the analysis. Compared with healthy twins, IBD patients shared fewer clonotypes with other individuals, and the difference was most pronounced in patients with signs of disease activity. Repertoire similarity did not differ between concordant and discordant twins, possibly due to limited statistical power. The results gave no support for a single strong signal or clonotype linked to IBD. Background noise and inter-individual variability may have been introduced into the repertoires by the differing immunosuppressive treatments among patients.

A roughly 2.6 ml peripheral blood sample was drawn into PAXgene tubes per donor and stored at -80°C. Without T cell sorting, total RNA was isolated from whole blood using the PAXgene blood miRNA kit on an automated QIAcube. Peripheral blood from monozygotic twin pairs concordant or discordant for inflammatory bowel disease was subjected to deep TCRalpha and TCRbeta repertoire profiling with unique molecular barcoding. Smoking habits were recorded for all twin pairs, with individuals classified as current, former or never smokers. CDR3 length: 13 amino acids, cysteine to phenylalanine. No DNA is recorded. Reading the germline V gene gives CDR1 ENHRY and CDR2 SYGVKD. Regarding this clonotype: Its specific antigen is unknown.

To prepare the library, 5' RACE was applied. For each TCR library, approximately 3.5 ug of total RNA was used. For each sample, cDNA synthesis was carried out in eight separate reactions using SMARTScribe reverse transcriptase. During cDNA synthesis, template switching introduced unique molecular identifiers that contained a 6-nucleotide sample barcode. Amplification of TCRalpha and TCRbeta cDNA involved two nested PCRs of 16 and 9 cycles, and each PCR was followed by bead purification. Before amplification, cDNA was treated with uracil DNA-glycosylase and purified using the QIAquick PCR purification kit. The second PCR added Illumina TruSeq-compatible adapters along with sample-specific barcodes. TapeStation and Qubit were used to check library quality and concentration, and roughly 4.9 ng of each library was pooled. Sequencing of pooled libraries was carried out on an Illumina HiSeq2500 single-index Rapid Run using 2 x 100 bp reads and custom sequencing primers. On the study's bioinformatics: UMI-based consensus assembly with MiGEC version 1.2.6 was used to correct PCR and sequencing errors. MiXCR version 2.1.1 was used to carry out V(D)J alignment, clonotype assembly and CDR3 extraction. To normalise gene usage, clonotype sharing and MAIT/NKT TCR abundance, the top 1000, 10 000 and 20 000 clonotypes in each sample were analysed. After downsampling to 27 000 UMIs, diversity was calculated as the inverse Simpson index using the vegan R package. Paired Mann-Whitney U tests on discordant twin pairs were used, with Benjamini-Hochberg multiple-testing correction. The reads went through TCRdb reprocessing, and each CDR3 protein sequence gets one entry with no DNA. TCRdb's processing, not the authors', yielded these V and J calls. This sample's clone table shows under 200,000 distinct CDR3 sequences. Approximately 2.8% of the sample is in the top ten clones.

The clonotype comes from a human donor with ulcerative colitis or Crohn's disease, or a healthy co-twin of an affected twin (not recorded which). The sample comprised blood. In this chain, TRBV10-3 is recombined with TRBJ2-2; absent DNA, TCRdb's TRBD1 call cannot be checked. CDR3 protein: CAIGTGGPGELFF.